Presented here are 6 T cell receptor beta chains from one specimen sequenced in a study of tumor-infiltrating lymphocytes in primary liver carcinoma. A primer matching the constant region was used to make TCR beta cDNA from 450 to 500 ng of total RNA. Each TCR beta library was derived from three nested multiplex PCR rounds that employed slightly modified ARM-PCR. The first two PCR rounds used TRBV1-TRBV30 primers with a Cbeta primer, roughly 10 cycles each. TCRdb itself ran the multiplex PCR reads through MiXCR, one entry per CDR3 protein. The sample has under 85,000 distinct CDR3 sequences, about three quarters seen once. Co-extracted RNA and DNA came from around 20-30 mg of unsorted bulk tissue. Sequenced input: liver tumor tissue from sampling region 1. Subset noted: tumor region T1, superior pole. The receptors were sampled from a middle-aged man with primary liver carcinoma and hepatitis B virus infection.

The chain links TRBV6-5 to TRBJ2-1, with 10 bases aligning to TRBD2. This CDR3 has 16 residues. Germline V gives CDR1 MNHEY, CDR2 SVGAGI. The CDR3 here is CDNSYSGIAGGNEQFF. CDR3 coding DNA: TGTGACAACAGTTACTCTGGGATAGCGGGAGGCAATGAGCAGTTCTTC.

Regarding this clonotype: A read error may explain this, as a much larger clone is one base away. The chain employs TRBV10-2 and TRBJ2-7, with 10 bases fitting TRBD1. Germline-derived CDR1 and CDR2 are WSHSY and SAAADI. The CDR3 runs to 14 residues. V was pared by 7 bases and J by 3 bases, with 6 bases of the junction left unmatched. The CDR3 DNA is TGCGCCAGCACTGCTGGACAGGGGGGCTACGAGCAGTACTTC. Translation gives CASTAGQGGYEQYF.

Written as DNA, the CDR3 is TGTGCCAGCGGGAAAACAGGGGACACGACGCAGTATTTT. Translating it yields CASGKTGDTTQYF. The chain combines TRBV6-5 with TRBJ2-3; TRBD1 aligns across 7 bases. The germline V gene encodes CDR1 MNHEY and CDR2 SVGAGI. J gave up 9 bases and V 8 bases, and 11 bases lay outside the gene matches. The CDR3 consists of 13 residues.

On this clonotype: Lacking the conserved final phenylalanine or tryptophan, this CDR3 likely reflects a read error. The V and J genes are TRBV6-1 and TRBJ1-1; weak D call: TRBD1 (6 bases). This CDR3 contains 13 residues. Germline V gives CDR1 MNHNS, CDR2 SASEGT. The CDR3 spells CDSSPPGQLEAFI. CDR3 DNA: TGTGACAGCAGTCCTCCAGGACAGCTTGAAGCTTTCATT.

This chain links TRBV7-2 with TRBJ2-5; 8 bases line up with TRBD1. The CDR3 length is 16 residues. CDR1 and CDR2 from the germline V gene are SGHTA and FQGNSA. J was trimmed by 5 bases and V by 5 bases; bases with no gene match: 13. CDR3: CASSPLLTGGMETQYF. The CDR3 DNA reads TGTGCCAGCAGCCCCCTCCTTACAGGGGGAATGGAGACCCAGTACTTC.

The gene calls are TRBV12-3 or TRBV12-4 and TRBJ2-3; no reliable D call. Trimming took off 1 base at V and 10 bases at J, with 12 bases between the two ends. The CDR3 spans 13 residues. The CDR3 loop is CASSLGLLRAQYF. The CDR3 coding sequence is TGTGCCAGCAGTTTAGGTCTCCTACGGGCGCAGTATTTT.